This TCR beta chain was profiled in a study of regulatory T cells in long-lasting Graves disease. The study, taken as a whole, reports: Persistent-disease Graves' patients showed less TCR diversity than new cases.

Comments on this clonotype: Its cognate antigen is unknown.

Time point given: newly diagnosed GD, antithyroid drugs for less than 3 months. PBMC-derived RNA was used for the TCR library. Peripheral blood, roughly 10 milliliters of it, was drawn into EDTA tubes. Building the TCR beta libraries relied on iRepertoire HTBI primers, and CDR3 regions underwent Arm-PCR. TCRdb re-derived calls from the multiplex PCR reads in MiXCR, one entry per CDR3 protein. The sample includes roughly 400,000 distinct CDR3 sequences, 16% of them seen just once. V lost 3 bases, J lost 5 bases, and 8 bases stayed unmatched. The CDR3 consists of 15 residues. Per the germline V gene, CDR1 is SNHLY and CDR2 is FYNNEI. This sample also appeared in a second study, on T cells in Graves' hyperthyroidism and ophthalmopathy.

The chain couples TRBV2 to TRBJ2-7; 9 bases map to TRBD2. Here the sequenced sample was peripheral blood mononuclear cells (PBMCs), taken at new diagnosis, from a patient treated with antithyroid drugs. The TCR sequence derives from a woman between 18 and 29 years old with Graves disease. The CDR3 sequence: CASSDTSGSRDEQYF. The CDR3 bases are TGTGCCAGCAGTGACACTAGCGGGTCCCGAGACGAGCAGTACTTC.